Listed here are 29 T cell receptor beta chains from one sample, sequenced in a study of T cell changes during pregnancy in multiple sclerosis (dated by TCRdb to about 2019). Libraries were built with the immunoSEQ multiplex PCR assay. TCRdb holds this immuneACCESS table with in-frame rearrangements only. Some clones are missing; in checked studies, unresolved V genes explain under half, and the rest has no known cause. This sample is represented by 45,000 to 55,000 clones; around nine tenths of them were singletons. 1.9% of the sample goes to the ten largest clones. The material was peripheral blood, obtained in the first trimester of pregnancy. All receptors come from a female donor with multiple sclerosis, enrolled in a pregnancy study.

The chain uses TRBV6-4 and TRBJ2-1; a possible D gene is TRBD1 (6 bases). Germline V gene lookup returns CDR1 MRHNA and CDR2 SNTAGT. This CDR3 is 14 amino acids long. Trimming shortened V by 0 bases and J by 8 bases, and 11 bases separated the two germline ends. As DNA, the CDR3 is TGTGCCAGCAGTGACTCAGGGGGTTTCGATGAGCAGTTCTTC. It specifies CASSDSGGFDEQFF.

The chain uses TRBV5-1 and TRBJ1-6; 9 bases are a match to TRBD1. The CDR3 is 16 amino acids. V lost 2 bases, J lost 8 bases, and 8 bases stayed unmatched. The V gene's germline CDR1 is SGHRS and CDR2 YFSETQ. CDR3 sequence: CASSFYRDRAYSPLHF. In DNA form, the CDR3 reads TGCGCCAGCAGCTTCTACCGGGACAGGGCCTATTCACCCCTCCACTTT.

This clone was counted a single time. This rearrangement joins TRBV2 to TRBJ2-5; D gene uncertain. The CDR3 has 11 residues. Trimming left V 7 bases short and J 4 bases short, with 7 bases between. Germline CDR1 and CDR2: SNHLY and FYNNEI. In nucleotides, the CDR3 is TGTGCCAGCATGGAGAGAGAGACCCAGTACTTC. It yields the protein CASMERETQYF.

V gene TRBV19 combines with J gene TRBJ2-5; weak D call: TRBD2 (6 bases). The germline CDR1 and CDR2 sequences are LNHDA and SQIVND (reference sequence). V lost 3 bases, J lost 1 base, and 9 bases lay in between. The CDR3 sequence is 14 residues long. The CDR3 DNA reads TGTGCCAGTAGTATGGTAGCGGCCCAAGAGACCCAGTACTTC. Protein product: CASSMVAAQETQYF.

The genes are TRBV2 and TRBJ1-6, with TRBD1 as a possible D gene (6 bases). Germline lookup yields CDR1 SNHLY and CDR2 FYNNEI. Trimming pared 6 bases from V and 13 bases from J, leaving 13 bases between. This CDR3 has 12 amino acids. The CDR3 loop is CASRGQVGPLHF. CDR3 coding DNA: TGTGCCAGCAGGGGACAAGTCGGTCCCCTCCACTTT.

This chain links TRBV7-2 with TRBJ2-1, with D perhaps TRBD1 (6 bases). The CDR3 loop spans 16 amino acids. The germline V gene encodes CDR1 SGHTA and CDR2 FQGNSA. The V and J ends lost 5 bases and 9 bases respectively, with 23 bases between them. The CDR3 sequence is CASSEQGPNKNGEQFF. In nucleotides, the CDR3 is TGTGCCAGCAGCGAACAGGGACCGAACAAGAATGGTGAGCAGTTCTTC.

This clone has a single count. CDR3 sequence (DNA): TGTGCCAGCAGCTCGGGACAGGGGGCGGTTTTGAAGGGCTACACCTTC. Its translation is CASSSGQGAVLKGYTF. This chain joins TRBV7-2 and TRBJ1-2; TRBD1 aligns across 12 bases. The CDR3 contains 16 residues. From germline, CDR1 is SGHTA and CDR2 FQGNSA. The junction had 11 bases not matched to a gene; V was cut back by 4 bases and J by 8 bases.

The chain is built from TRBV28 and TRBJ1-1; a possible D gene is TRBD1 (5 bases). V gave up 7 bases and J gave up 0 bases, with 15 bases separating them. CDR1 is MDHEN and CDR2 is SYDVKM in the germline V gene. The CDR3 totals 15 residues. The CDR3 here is CASTLGTPMNTEAFF. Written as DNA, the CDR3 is TGTGCCAGCACCCTGGGGACTCCTATGAACACTGAAGCTTTCTTT. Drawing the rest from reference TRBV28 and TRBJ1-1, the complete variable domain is DVKVTQSSRYLVKRTGEKVFLECVQDMDHENMFWYRQDPGLGLRLIYFSYDVKMKEKGDIPEGYSVSREKKERFSLILESASTNQTSMYLCASTLGTPMNTEAFFGQGTRLTVV.

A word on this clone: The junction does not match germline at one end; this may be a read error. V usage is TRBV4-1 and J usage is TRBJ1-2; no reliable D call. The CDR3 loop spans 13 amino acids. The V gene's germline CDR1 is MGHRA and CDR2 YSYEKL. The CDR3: CASSPRGFYGCTF. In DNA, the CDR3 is TGCGCCAGCAGCCCCCGAGGGTTCTATGGCTGCACCTTC.

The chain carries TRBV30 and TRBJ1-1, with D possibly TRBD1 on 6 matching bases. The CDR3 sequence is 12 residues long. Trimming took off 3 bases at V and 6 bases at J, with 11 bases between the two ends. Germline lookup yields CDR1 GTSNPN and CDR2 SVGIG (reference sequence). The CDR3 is CAWSRGAAEAFF. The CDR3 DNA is TGTGCCTGGAGCCGGGGGGCCGCTGAAGCTTTCTTT.

The CDR3 DNA reads as TGCGCCAGCAGGTGGATAGACAGGGATGGTGAAAAACTGTTTTTT. The encoded protein is CASRWIDRDGEKLFF. This rearrangement joins TRBV4-1 to TRBJ1-4; 7 bases fit TRBD1. Per germline, CDR1 MGHRA and CDR2 YSYEKL. Trimming cost V 6 bases and J 7 bases; bases outside gene matches: 11. The CDR3 spans 15 residues.

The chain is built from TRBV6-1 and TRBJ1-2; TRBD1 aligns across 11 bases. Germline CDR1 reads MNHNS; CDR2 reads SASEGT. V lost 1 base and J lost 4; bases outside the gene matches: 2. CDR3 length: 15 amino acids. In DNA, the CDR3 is TGTGCCAGCAGTGAAGGGACAGGGGGCGGCTATGGCTACACCTTC. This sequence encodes CASSEGTGGGYGYTF.

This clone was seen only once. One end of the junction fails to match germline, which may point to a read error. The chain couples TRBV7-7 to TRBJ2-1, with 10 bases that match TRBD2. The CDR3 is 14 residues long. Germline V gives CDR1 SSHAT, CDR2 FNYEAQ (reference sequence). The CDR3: CASSLNSGGSEQFF. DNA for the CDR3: TGTGCTAGCAGCTTGAATAGCGGGGGGAGTGAGCAGTTCTTC.

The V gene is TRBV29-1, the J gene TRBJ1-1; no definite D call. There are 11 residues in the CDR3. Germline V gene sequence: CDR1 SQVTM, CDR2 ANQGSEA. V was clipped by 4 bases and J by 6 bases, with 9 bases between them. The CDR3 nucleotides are TGCAGCGTTGTACGGTTGTCTGAAGCTTTCTTT. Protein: CSVVRLSEAFF.

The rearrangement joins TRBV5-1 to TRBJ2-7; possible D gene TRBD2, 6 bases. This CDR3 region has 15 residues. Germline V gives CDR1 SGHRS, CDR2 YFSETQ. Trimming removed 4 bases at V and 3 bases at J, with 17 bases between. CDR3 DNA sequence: TGCGCCAGCAGCCCCCAAGGAGGGTCGTTCTACGAGCAGTACTTC. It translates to CASSPQGGSFYEQYF.

CDR3 DNA: TGTGCCAGCAGCCACGGGACTAGCGGGGGGGCCTCCAACACCGGGGAGCTGTTTTTT. Translated: CASSHGTSGGASNTGELFF. The gene calls are TRBV13 and TRBJ2-2, with TRBD2 matching over 16 bases. The V gene's germline CDR1 is PRHDT and CDR2 FYEKMQ (reference sequence). V gave up 5 bases and J gave up 2 bases; unmatched junction bases: 8. The CDR3 length is 19 residues.

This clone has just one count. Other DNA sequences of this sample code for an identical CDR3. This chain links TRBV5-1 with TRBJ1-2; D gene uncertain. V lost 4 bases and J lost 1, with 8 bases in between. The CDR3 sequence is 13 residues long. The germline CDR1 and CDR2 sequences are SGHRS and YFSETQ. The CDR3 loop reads CASSPGVNYGYTF. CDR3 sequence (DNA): TGCGCCAGCAGCCCCGGGGTTAACTATGGCTACACCTTC.

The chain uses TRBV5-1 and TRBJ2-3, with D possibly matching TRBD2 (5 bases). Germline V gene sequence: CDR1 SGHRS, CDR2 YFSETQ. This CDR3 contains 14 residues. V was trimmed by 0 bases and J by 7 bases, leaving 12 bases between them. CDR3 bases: TGCGCCAGCAGCTTGGGTGGACTCATGAATACGCAGTATTTT. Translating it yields CASSLGGLMNTQYF. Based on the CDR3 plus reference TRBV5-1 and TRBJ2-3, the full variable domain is KAGVTQTPRYLIKTRGQQVTLSCSPISGHRSVSWYQQTPGQGLQFLFEYFSETQRNKGNFPGRFSGRQFSNSRSEMNVSTLELGDSALYLCASSLGGLMNTQYFGPGTRLTVL.

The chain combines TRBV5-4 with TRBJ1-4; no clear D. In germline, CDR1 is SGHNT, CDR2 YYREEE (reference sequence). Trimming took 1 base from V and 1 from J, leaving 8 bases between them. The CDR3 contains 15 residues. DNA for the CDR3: TGTGCCAGCAGCTTGAAGGGAGGAACTAATGAAAAACTGTTTTTT. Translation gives CASSLKGGTNEKLFF.

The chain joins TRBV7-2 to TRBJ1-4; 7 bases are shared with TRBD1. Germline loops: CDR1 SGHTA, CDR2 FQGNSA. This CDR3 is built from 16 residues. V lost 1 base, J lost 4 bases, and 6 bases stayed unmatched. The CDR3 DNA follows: TGTGCCAGCAGCTTAGTCTGGGACAGTCATAATGAAAAACTGTTTTTT. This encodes CASSLVWDSHNEKLFF.

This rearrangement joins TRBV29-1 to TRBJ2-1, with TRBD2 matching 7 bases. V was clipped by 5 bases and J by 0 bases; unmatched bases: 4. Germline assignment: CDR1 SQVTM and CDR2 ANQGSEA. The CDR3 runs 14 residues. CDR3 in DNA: TGCAGCGTTCGACGCGGGAGCTCCTACAATGAGCAGTTCTTC. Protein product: CSVRRGSSYNEQFF.

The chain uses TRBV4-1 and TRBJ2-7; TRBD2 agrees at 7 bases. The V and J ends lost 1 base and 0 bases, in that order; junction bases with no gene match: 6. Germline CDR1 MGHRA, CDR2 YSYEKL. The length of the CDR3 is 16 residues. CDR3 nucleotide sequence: TGCGCCAGCAGCCAAGGGGCGGGGGACTTCTCCTACGAGCAGTACTTC. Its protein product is CASSQGAGDFSYEQYF.

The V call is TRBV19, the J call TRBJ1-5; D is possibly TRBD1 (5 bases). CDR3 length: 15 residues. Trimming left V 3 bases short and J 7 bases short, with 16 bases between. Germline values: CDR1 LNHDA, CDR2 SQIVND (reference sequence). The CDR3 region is CASSIREGSEQPQHF. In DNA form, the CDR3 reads TGTGCCAGTAGTATTAGGGAGGGGTCTGAGCAGCCCCAGCATTTT.

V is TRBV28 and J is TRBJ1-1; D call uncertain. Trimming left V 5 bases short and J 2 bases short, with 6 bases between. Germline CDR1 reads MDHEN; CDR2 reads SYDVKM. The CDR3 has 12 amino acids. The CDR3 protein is CASSVLNTEAFF. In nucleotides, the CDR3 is TGTGCCAGCAGTGTACTAAACACTGAAGCTTTCTTT.

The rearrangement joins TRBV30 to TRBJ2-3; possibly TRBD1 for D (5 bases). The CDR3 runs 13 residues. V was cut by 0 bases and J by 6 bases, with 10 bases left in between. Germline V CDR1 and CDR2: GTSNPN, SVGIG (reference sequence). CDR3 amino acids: CAWSVGAGDTQYF. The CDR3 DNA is TGTGCCTGGAGTGTAGGGGCAGGGGATACGCAGTATTTT.

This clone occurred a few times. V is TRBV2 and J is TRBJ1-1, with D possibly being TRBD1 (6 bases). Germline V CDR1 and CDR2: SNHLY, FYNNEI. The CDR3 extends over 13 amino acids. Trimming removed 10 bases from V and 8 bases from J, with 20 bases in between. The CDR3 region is CATLTGLPEEAFF. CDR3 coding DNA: TGTGCCACTTTGACAGGACTCCCGGAAGAAGCTTTCTTT.

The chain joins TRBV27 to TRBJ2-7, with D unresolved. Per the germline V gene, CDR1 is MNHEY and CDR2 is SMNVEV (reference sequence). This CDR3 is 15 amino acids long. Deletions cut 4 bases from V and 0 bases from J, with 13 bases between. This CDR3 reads CASSYMSATSYEQYF. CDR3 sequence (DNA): TGTGCCAGCAGTTACATGTCAGCGACCTCCTACGAGCAGTACTTC.

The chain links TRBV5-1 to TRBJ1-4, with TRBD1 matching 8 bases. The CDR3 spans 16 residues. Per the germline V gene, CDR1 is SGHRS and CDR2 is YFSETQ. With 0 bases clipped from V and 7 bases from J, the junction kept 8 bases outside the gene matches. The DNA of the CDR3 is TGCGCCAGCAGCTTGGTGGCAGGGGGCGCCGGTGAAAAACTGTTTTTT. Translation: CASSLVAGGAGEKLFF.

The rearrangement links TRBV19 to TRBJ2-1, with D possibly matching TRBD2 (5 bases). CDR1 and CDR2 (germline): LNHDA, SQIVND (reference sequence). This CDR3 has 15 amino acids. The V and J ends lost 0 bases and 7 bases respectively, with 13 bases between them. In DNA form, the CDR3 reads TGTGCCAGTAGTATAGAGGCGGGCGTAAGGAATGAGCAGTTCTTC. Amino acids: CASSIEAGVRNEQFF.